This TCR beta chain is drawn from a study of control samples from healthy donors and cancer patients. This clone was detected only once. The table came from immunoSEQ multiplex PCR; TCRdb's copy has only in-frame clones and leaves some out. The sample has approximately 100,000 clones; about 86% are singletons. The source material was blood. The clonotype comes from a man aged 25 to 40 in good health.

The DNA for the CDR3 is TGTGCCAGCAGTTTTGGGACAGGGGGCTACAATGAGCAGTTCTTC. Residues: CASSFGTGGYNEQFF. V is TRBV7-3 and J is TRBJ2-1; 11 positions agree with TRBD1. V shed 6 bases, J shed 3 bases, and the junction held 4 bases outside the gene matches. This CDR3 spans 15 amino acids. Germline-derived CDR1 and CDR2 are SGHTA and FQGTGA.